These 30 T cell receptor beta chains were sequenced from one sample in a study of shared T cell receptors in the human thymus. Clones were sequenced by immunoSEQ multiplex PCR, and TCRdb holds only the in-frame ones, with some missing. Among around 340,000 clones listed, 85% to 95% were seen once. The sequenced sample consisted of thymocytes. The origin of the receptors is a human donor.

V is TRBV6-1 and J is TRBJ1-2; D is perhaps TRBD1 (5 bases). The CDR3 is made up of 13 amino acids. The V and J ends lost 4 bases and 4 bases respectively, with 10 bases between them. Germline values: CDR1 MNHNS, CDR2 SASEGT. The DNA of the CDR3 is TGTGCCAGCAGTGGCCAGGGCCCCTATGGCTACACCTTC. Residues: CASSGQGPYGYTF.

On this clone: At one end the junction does not follow the germline gene, possibly because of a read error. The chain links TRBV11-2 to TRBJ1-2; the D gene is possibly TRBD1 (6 bases). Per germline, CDR1 SGHAT and CDR2 FQNNGV. The CDR3 spans 19 residues. Written as DNA, the CDR3 is TGTGCCAGCAGCTCATCAAGGGGGGGCAGGGTACGGCCCAACTGTGGCTACACCTTC. Residues: CASSSSRGGRVRPNCGYTF.

V is TRBV15 and J is TRBJ2-7; 8 positions agree with TRBD2. The CDR3 has 17 amino acids. J gave up 0 bases and V 4 bases, and 11 bases lay outside the gene matches. The germline V gene has CDR1 LNHNV and CDR2 YYDKDF (reference sequence). The CDR3 protein is CATSTKGVAGRSYEQYF. The CDR3 DNA reads TGTGCCACCAGCACAAAGGGGGTAGCGGGGCGCTCCTACGAGCAGTACTTC.

The genes are TRBV5-4 and TRBJ2-7; no definite D call. Trimming pared 5 bases from V and 0 bases from J, leaving 12 bases between. Germline CDR1 and CDR2: SGHNT and YYREEE (reference sequence). The CDR3 contains 14 residues. DNA for the CDR3: TGTGCCAGCAGTCCGCCCGATAGCTCCTACGAGCAGTACTTC. Translated: CASSPPDSSYEQYF.

V and J are TRBV27 and TRBJ1-1; TRBD1 is a possible D gene (5 bases). CDR3 size: 18 residues. The germline V gene has CDR1 MNHEY and CDR2 SMNVEV (reference sequence). Trimming took off 2 bases at V and 2 bases at J, with 21 bases between the two ends. CDR3 sequence: CASSLNVTPIRGNTEAFF. DNA for the CDR3: TGTGCCAGCAGTTTAAACGTGACACCAATAAGGGGAAACACTGAAGCTTTCTTT.

The V gene is TRBV13, the J gene TRBJ2-5; TRBD2 matches at 7 bases. The CDR3 consists of 14 residues. From germline, CDR1 is PRHDT and CDR2 FYEKMQ (reference sequence). J was trimmed by 1 base and V by 5 bases; bases with no gene match: 4. This chain's CDR3 is CASSPIAGQETQYF. The CDR3 DNA reads as TGTGCCAGCAGCCCTATAGCGGGCCAAGAGACCCAGTACTTC.

V usage is TRBV6-1 and J usage is TRBJ1-1; 11 bases are shared with TRBD1. In germline, CDR1 is MNHNS, CDR2 SASEGT. The CDR3 extends over 15 amino acids. V lost 7 bases, J lost 4 bases, and 8 bases stayed unmatched. The CDR3 sequence is CASIGTGGTGTEAFF. CDR3 coding DNA: TGTGCCAGCATCGGGACAGGGGGGACAGGCACTGAAGCTTTCTTT.

The rearrangement links TRBV28 to TRBJ1-1, with D maybe TRBD1 (6 bases). From germline, CDR1 is MDHEN and CDR2 SYDVKM. Trimming cost V 9 bases and J 1 base, with 18 bases left between them. CDR3 length equals 15 residues. CDR3 loop: CASSIDDRRNTEAFF. In DNA form, the CDR3 reads TGTGCCAGTTCGATTGATGACAGGCGGAACACTGAAGCTTTCTTT.

The CDR3 DNA is TGTGCCACCAGCAGAGATAGCGGGAGTAACGAGCAGTACTTC. It specifies CATSRDSGSNEQYF. The chain joins TRBV15 to TRBJ2-7; 9 bases align to TRBD2. V gave up 0 bases and J gave up 5 bases; unmatched junction bases: 2. The germline V gene has CDR1 LNHNV and CDR2 YYDKDF (reference sequence). CDR3 size: 14 residues.

The CDR3 spells CASSLSQGALNEQFF. The CDR3 nucleotides are TGTGCCAGCAGCTTAAGCCAGGGGGCTTTGAATGAGCAGTTCTTC. The V call is TRBV11-2, the J call TRBJ2-1, with 8 positions matching TRBD1. This CDR3 has 15 residues. Germline loops: CDR1 SGHAT, CDR2 FQNNGV. Losses at the gene ends were 2 bases for V and 7 bases for J; bases not matched to a gene: 7. The full variable domain, with the rest looked up from reference TRBV11-2 and TRBJ2-1, is EAGVAQSPRYKIIEKRQSVAFWCNPISGHATLYWYQQILGQGPKLLIQFQNNGVVDDSQLPKDRFSAERLKGVDSTLKIQPAKLEDSAVYLCASSLSQGALNEQFFGPGTRLTVL.

CDR3 residues: CASRQYNQPQHF. DNA for the CDR3: TGTGCCAGTAGACAGTACAATCAGCCCCAGCATTTT. The V call is TRBV19, the J call TRBJ1-5; D gene ambiguous. The germline V gene encodes CDR1 LNHDA and CDR2 SQIVND (reference sequence). Trimming shortened V by 6 bases and J by 3 bases, and 6 bases separated the two germline ends. The length of the CDR3 is 12 residues.

V is TRBV27 and J is TRBJ1-1; D gene unclear. V was clipped by 0 bases and J by 4 bases, with 12 bases between them. The CDR3 is made up of 15 amino acids. CDR1 is MNHEY and CDR2 is SMNVEV in the germline V gene (reference sequence). The CDR3 spells CASSLSGRKSTEAFF. DNA of the CDR3: TGTGCCAGCAGTTTATCGGGCCGAAAGAGCACTGAAGCTTTCTTT.

This chain joins TRBV2 and TRBJ2-1; D uncertain. Germline V gives CDR1 SNHLY, CDR2 FYNNEI. Between the trimmed V and J ends, which lost 2 bases and 8 bases, there was a span of 7 bases. CDR3 length equals 12 residues. The CDR3 nucleotides read TGTGCCAGCAGTGAACCCGGGCATGAGCAGTTCTTC. Its translation: CASSEPGHEQFF.

The V and J genes are TRBV19 and TRBJ2-7; 10 nucleotides match TRBD2. V lost 2 bases to trimming and J lost 4 bases; unmatched junction nucleotides: 5. Germline-derived CDR1 and CDR2 are LNHDA and SQIVND (reference sequence). The CDR3 runs to 15 residues. The CDR3, as DNA: TGTGCCAGTAGTATACTAGCGGGAGCTATTTACGAGCAGTACTTC. Translating it yields CASSILAGAIYEQYF. The whole variable domain, remainder taken from reference TRBV19 and TRBJ2-7, is DGGITQSPKYLFRKEGQNVTLSCEQNLNHDAMYWYRQDPGQGLRLIYYSQIVNDFQKGDIAEGYSVSREKKESFPLTVTSAQKNPTAFYLCASSILAGAIYEQYFGPGTRLTVT.

The J gene is TRBJ2-5, the V gene TRBV28; D may be TRBD1 (7 bases). This CDR3 is built from 14 residues. Germline CDR1 MDHEN, CDR2 SYDVKM. With 7 bases removed from V and 7 bases from J, the gap between germline ends came to 19 bases. CDR3 in amino acids: CASIPHRQGGTQYF. The CDR3, as DNA: TGTGCCAGCATTCCCCACAGACAGGGAGGGACCCAGTACTTC.

This clone is a singleton in its sample. V gene TRBV4-2 combines with J gene TRBJ2-7; 10 positions match TRBD2. This CDR3 contains 17 residues. With 0 bases clipped from V and 2 bases from J, the junction kept 7 bases outside the gene matches. CDR1 and CDR2 (germline): LGHNA, YNFKEQ. For the CDR3, the DNA is TGTGCCAGCAGCCAAGAAGGTAGAACTAGCGGGACCTACGAGCAGTACTTC. It codes for CASSQEGRTSGTYEQYF.

This chain joins TRBV30 and TRBJ2-3, with D perhaps TRBD2 (6 bases). Germline CDR1 reads GTSNPN; CDR2 reads SVGIG (reference sequence). There are 18 residues in the CDR3. The V and J ends lost 0 bases and 3 bases respectively, with 22 bases between them. The CDR3 DNA sequence: TGTGCCTGGAGTGTAAGCGCCCGGGAGAGGGGTAGAACAGATACGCAGTATTTT. This translates into CAWSVSARERGRTDTQYF.

This chain links TRBV7-9 with TRBJ1-4; perhaps TRBD1 as D (5 bases). CDR1 SEHNR and CDR2 FQNEAQ come from the germline V gene (reference sequence). Between the trimmed V and J ends, which lost 5 bases and 7 bases, there was a span of 14 bases. This CDR3 region has 14 residues. CDR3 coding DNA: TGTGCCAGCAGCAACAGGAGAGGATGTGAAAAACTGTTTTTT. Protein: CASSNRRGCEKLFF.

V and J are TRBV10-3 and TRBJ1-1; D is ambiguous. Trimming left V 0 bases short and J 1 base short, with 9 bases between. The CDR3 is made up of 15 amino acids. Looked up from germline, CDR1 is ENHRY and CDR2 is SYGVKD. CDR3 residues: CAISESGRANTEAFF. CDR3 nucleotides: TGTGCCATCAGTGAGTCCGGGCGGGCGAACACTGAAGCTTTCTTT.

This clone was seen more than once but under ten times. Other DNA sequences in the sample encode the same CDR3. The chain employs TRBV7-9 and TRBJ1-5; D possibly corresponds to TRBD1 (6 bases). The CDR3 runs to 14 residues. V lost 6 bases, J lost 2 bases, and 11 bases lay in between. CDR1 is SEHNR, CDR2 FQNEAQ, per germline (reference sequence). CDR3 in amino acids: CASSLAGGNQPQHF. CDR3 DNA: TGTGCCAGCAGTTTGGCAGGGGGCAATCAGCCCCAGCATTTT.

The chain carries TRBV9 and TRBJ2-3; D perhaps matches TRBD2 (5 bases). Germline CDR1 reads SGDLS; CDR2 reads YYNGEE. With 6 bases removed from V and 1 base from J, the gap between germline ends came to 15 bases. This CDR3 is 15 amino acids long. This CDR3 reads CASTGDFSGTDTQYF. For the CDR3, the DNA is TGTGCCAGCACCGGGGATTTCTCCGGCACAGATACGCAGTATTTT.

The chain uses TRBV7-4 and TRBJ2-1; 8 bases fit TRBD2. The V and J ends lost 11 bases and 4 bases, in that order; junction bases with no gene match: 16. This CDR3 spans 16 amino acids. CDR1 and CDR2 from the germline V gene are SGHVT and SQSDAQ. CDR3 sequence reads: CARGGRTGLGYNEQFF. CDR3 coding DNA: TGTGCCCGGGGGGGCCGAACGGGACTAGGATACAATGAGCAGTTCTTC.

This chain joins TRBV28 and TRBJ2-1, with 7 bases fitting TRBD2. Trimming at V came to 5 bases and at J to 6 bases, leaving 7 bases not matched to a gene. The CDR3 has 14 residues. Germline CDR1 is MDHEN and CDR2 is SYDVKM. CDR3 amino acids: CASSQAGKTNEQFF. As DNA, the CDR3 is TGTGCCAGCAGTCAAGCGGGAAAAACCAATGAGCAGTTCTTC.

In nucleotides, the CDR3 is TGTGCCAGCAGCCGATTTGACAGCTACTATGGCTACACCTTC. Translated: CASSRFDSYYGYTF. The chain joins TRBV14 to TRBJ1-2; TRBD1 is a possible D gene (5 bases). Germline-derived CDR1 and CDR2 are SGHDN and FVKESK. The ends were cut back, 4 bases at V and 3 bases at J, with 12 bases in the middle. This CDR3 region has 14 residues.

The chain combines TRBV29-1 with TRBJ1-2; 7 bases fit TRBD1. The germline V gene has CDR1 SQVTM and CDR2 ANQGSEA. Losses at the gene ends were 0 bases for V and 5 bases for J; bases not matched to a gene: 9. The CDR3 is made up of 15 amino acids. CDR3 DNA: TGCAGCGTTGAAGATCCGGGACAGCCATTTTATGGCTACACCTTC. Its translation is CSVEDPGQPFYGYTF.

This chain joins TRBV28 and TRBJ2-7, with D possibly called TRBD1 or TRBD2 (5 bases each). Looked up from germline, CDR1 is MDHEN and CDR2 is SYDVKM. The CDR3 length is 14 residues. The V gene lost 5 bases and the J gene lost 4 bases, with 15 bases spanning the gap. CDR3 in amino acids: CASSPQGTGYEQYF. The DNA of the CDR3 is TGTGCCAGCAGTCCCCAGGGAACGGGATACGAGCAGTACTTC.

The V gene is TRBV28, the J gene TRBJ1-2; perhaps TRBD1 as D (5 bases). Germline-derived CDR1 and CDR2 are MDHEN and SYDVKM. With 4 bases removed from V and 2 bases from J, the gap between germline ends came to 11 bases. The CDR3 has 14 residues. CDR3 DNA sequence: TGTGCCAGCAGTTGGGCAGGGCAAAACTATGGCTACACCTTC. Translation: CASSWAGQNYGYTF.

J is TRBJ1-5 and V is TRBV5-1; D perhaps matches TRBD1 (5 bases). In germline, CDR1 is SGHRS, CDR2 YFSETQ. The CDR3 runs to 14 residues. The V and J ends lost 0 bases and 2 bases respectively, with 6 bases between them. CDR3 region: CASSLEGGNQPQHF. Written as DNA, the CDR3 is TGCGCCAGCAGCTTGGAAGGGGGCAATCAGCCCCAGCATTTT. The variable domain in full, with the rest retrieved from reference TRBV5-1 and TRBJ1-5, is KAGVTQTPRYLIKTRGQQVTLSCSPISGHRSVSWYQQTPGQGLQFLFEYFSETQRNKGNFPGRFSGRQFSNSRSEMNVSTLELGDSALYLCASSLEGGNQPQHFGDGTRLSIL.

CDR3 protein: CASSPRHADTQYF. The CDR3 region has the DNA TGTGCCAGCAGTCCAAGGCATGCAGATACGCAGTATTTT. The rearrangement joins TRBV27 to TRBJ2-3; D remains unclear. Germline V gene data show CDR1 as MNHEY and CDR2 as SMNVEV (reference sequence). The ends were cut back, 5 bases at V and 4 bases at J, with 10 bases in the middle. This CDR3 contains 13 residues.

The chain couples TRBV4-1 to TRBJ2-1, with TRBD1 matching 10 bases. Germline V lookup: CDR1 MGHRA, CDR2 YSYEKL. This CDR3 spans 16 amino acids. V dropped 3 bases and J dropped 5; count of bases not matched to a gene: 7. The CDR3 is CASSHPGDRGNNEQFF. The CDR3 DNA reads as TGCGCCAGCAGCCATCCCGGGGACAGGGGAAACAATGAGCAGTTCTTC.